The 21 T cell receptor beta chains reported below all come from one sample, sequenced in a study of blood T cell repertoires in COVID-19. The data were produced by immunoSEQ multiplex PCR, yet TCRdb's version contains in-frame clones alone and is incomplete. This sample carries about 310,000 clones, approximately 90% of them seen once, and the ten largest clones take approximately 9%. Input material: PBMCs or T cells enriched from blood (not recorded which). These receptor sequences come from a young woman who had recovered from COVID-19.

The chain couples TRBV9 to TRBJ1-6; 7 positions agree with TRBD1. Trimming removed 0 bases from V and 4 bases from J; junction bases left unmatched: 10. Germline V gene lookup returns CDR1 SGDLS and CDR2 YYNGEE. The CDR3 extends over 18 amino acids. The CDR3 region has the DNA TGTGCCAGCAGCGTAGCGGAGACAGGGAATTATTATAATTCACCCCTCCACTTT. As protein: CASSVAETGNYYNSPLHF.

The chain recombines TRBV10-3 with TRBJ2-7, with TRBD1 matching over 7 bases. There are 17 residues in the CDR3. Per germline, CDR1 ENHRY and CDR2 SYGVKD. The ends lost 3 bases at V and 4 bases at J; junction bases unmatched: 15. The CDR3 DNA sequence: TGTGCCATCAGTGAATTCAAGGGGGCCAGGGCGACGTACGAGCAGTACTTC. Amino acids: CAISEFKGARATYEQYF.

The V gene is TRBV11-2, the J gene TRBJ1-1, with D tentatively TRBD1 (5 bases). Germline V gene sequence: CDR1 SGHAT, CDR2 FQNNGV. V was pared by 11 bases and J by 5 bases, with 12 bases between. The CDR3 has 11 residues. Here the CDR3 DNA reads TGTGCCTGGGGCAGGGCGACTGAAGCTTTCTTT. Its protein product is CAWGRATEAFF.

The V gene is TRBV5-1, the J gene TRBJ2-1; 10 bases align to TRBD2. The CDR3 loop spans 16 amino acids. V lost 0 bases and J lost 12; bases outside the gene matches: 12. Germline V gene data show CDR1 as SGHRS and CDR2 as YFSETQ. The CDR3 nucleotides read TGCGCCAGCAGCTTGGAACCTAGCGGGAGTTGGGCGGGGCAGTTCTTC. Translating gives CASSLEPSGSWAGQFF.

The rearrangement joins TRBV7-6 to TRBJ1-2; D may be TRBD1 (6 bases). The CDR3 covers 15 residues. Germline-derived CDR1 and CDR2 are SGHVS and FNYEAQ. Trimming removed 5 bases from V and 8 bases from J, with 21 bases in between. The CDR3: CASSPAQGRGIGYTF. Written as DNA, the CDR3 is TGTGCCAGCAGCCCCGCGCAGGGGCGTGGTATAGGCTACACCTTC.

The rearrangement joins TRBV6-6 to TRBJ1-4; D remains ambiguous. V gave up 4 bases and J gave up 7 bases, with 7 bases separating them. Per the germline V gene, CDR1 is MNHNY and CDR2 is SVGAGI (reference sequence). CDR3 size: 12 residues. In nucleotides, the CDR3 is TGTGCCAGCAGTTGGCGGGGTGAAAAACTGTTTTTT. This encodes CASSWRGEKLFF.

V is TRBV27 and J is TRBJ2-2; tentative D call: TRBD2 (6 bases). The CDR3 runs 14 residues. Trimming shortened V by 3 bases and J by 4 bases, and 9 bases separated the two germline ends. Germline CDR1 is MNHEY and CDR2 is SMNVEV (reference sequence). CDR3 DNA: TGTGCCAGCAGTTTCGGGGGAGTCACCGGGGAGCTGTTTTTT. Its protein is CASSFGGVTGELFF.

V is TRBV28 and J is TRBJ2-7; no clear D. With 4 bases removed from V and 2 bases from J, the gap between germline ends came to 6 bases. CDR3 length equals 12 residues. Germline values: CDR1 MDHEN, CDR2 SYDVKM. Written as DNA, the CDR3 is TGTGCCAGCAGTTCGGTGGCCTACGAGCAGTACTTC. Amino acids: CASSSVAYEQYF.

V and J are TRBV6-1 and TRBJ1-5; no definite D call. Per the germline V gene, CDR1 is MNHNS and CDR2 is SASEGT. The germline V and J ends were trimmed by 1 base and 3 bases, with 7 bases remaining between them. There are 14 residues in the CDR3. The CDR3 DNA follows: TGTGCCAGCAGTGAAGGGCAGGCCAATCAGCCCCAGCATTTT. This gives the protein CASSEGQANQPQHF.

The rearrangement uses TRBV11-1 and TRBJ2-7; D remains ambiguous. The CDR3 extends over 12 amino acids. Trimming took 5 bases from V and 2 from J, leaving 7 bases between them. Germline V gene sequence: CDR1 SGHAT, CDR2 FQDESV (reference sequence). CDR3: CASSPQTYEQYF. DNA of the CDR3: TGTGCCAGCAGCCCACAAACCTACGAGCAGTACTTC.

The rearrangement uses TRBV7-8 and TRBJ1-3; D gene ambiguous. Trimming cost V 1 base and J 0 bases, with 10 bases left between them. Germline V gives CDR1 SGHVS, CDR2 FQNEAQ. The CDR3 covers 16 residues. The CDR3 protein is CASSLVGVNSGNTIYF. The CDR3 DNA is TGTGCCAGCAGCTTAGTCGGGGTTAACTCTGGAAACACCATATATTTT.

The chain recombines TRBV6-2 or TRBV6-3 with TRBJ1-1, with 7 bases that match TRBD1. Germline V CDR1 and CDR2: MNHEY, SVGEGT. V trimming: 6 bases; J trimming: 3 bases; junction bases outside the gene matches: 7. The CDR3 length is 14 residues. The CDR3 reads CASSPRQGYTEAFF. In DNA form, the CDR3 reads TGTGCCAGCAGCCCCCGACAGGGCTACACTGAAGCTTTCTTT.

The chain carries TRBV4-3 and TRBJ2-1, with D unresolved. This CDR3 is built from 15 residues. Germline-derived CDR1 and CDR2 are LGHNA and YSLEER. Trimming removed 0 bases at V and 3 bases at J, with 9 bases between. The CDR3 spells CASSQERLVYNEQFF. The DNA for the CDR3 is TGCGCCAGCAGCCAAGAACGACTCGTCTACAATGAGCAGTTCTTC.

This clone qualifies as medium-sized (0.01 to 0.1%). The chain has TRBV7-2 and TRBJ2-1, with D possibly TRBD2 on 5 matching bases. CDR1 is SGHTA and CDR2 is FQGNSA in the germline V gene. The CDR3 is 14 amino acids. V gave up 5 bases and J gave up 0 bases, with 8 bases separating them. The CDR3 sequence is CASSPGSSYNEQFF. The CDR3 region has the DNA TGTGCCAGCAGCCCGGGGAGCTCCTACAATGAGCAGTTCTTC.

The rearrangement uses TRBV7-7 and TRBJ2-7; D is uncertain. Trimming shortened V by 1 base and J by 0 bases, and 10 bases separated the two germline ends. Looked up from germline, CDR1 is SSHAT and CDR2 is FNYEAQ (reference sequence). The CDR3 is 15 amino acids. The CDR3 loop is CASSLGPAASYEQYF. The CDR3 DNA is TGTGCCAGCAGCTTAGGGCCGGCGGCCTCCTACGAGCAGTACTTC.

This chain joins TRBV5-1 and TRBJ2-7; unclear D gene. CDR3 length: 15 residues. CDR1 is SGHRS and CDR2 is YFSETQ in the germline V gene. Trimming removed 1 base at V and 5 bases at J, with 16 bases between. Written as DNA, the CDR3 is TGCGCCAGCAGCTTGCTGGCACGTACCCACCACGAGCAGTACTTC. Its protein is CASSLLARTHHEQYF.

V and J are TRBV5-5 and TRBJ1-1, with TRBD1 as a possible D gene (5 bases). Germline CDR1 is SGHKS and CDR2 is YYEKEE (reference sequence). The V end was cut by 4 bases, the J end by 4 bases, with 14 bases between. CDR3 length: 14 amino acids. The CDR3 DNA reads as TGTGCCAGCAGCCCTTTTTGGGGCCCCACTGAAGCTTTCTTT. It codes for CASSPFWGPTEAFF.

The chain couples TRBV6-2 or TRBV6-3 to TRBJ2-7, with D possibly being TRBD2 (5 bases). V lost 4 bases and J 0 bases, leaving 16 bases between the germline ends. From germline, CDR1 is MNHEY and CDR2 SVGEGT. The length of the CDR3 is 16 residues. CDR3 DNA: TGTGCCAGCAGTTTTCGAGCGGACCGGACCTCCTACGAGCAGTACTTC. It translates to CASSFRADRTSYEQYF.

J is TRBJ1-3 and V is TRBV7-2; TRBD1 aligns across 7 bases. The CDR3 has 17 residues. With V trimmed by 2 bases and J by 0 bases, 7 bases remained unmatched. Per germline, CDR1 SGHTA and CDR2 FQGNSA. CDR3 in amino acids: CASSLIPQGVSGNTIYF. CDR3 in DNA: TGTGCCAGCAGCTTAATTCCTCAGGGGGTCTCTGGAAACACCATATATTTT.

CDR3 region: CASSYSIEGVGEQYF. The CDR3 nucleotides read TGTGCCAGCAGTTATTCTATCGAAGGAGTCGGCGAGCAGTACTTC. This chain uses TRBV6-2 or TRBV6-3 with TRBJ2-7; no reliable D call. CDR3 length: 15 amino acids. Germline values: CDR1 MNHEY, CDR2 SVGEGT. V was pared by 3 bases and J by 6 bases, with 18 bases between.

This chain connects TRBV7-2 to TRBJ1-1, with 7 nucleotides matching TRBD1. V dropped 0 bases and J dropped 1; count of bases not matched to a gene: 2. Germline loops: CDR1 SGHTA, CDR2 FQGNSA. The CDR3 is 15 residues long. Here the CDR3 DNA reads TGTGCCAGCAGCTTAGCTACAGGGGCGAACACTGAAGCTTTCTTT. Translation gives CASSLATGANTEAFF.